These 26 T cell receptor beta chains originate from one sample sequenced in a study of identical twins (dated by TCRdb to the mid-2010s). Library preparation used 5' RACE. Sequencer: Illumina HiSeq 2000. TCRdb ran its own pipeline on the public reads, namely fastp trimming at Q25 and MiXCR clone calling, and kept in-frame beta chains. Entries that share a CDR3 protein sequence are merged under the most common genes and DNA. In all, the sample holds 500,000 to 700,000 distinct CDR3 sequences, and 7% to 7.5% of those were seen once. In total, the top ten clones hold less than 2% of the sample. These data were also reused for a study on yellow fever vaccine responses in identical twins.

Source material: PBMCs. The receptors derive from a woman aged 18-35 years in good health.

This clonotype was seen at least ten times. The genes are TRBV28 and TRBJ1-1, with a possible D match to TRBD1 (6 bases). Trimming left V 6 bases short and J 0 bases short, with 11 bases between. Germline loops: CDR1 MDHEN, CDR2 SYDVKM. The CDR3 sequence is 14 residues long. This chain's CDR3 is CASRGTLVNTEAFF. The CDR3 DNA reads as TGTGCCAGCAGAGGGACATTGGTGAACACTGAAGCTTTCTTT. Variable domain in full (rest from reference TRBV28 and TRBJ1-1): DVKVTQSSRYLVKRTGEKVFLECVQDMDHENMFWYRQDPGLGLRLIYFSYDVKMKEKGDIPEGYSVSREKKERFSLILESASTNQTSMYLCASRGTLVNTEAFFGQGTRLTVV.

The chain combines TRBV12-5 with TRBJ2-2; TRBD2 is a possible D gene (5 bases). Per the germline V gene, CDR1 is LGHNT and CDR2 is FRNRAP. CDR3 length: 15 amino acids. Trimming took off 5 bases at V and 5 bases at J, with 15 bases between the two ends. CDR3 in amino acids: CASGPGSGRTGELFF. The CDR3 DNA is TGTGCTAGTGGTCCCGGCAGCGGACGGACCGGGGAGCTGTTTTTT.

This clonotype was detected many times. V is TRBV12-3 or TRBV12-4 and J is TRBJ2-1; 8 bases fit TRBD2. The ends lost 3 bases at V and 0 bases at J; junction bases unmatched: 4. This CDR3 is 16 amino acids long. The CDR3 DNA sequence: TGTGCCAGCAGTTTCCGGGGGGGGAGCTCCTACAATGAGCAGTTCTTC. This encodes CASSFRGGSSYNEQFF.

This clonotype was recorded at least ten times. The rearrangement links TRBV6-1 to TRBJ1-5; D perhaps matches TRBD1 (6 bases). The V and J ends lost 5 bases and 5 bases respectively, with 16 bases between them. In germline, CDR1 is MNHNS, CDR2 SASEGT. The CDR3 is 15 residues long. CDR3 sequence reads: CASSPDRPPYQPQHF. CDR3 bases: TGTGCCAGCAGTCCGGACAGACCACCATATCAGCCCCAGCATTTT.

V gene TRBV25-1 combines with J gene TRBJ2-1; the D gene is possibly TRBD1 (6 bases). Germline V lookup: CDR1 MGHDK, CDR2 SYGVNS. The CDR3 sequence is 15 residues long. V dropped 4 bases and J dropped 7 bases, with 17 bases sitting between them. The chain's CDR3 is CASSVMGAGWNEQFF. The CDR3 coding sequence is TGTGCCAGCAGTGTTATGGGGGCAGGGTGGAATGAGCAGTTCTTC. The variable domain in full, completed from reference TRBV25-1 and TRBJ2-1, reads EADIYQTPRYLVIGTGKKITLECSQTMGHDKMYWYQQDPGMELHLIHYSYGVNSTEKGDLSSESTVSRIRTEHFPLTLESARPSHTSQYLCASSVMGAGWNEQFFGPGTRLTVL.

This clonotype occurred a few times. The chain is built from TRBV12-3 or TRBV12-4 and TRBJ2-1; TRBD2 matches 10 bases. J was trimmed by 2 bases and V by 6 bases; bases with no gene match: 7. CDR3 length: 16 amino acids. The CDR3 DNA follows: TGTGCCAGCAGAACCAGGACTAGCGGACCCTACAATGAGCAGTTCTTC. It is translated as CASRTRTSGPYNEQFF.

This chain links TRBV5-1 with TRBJ2-1; 12 bases align to TRBD2. The CDR3 runs 16 residues. Germline V gene lookup returns CDR1 SGHRS and CDR2 YFSETQ. The V segment lost 3 bases and the J segment 4 bases; nucleotides outside the gene matches: 5. The CDR3 nucleotides are TGCGCCAGCAGCTGGGGGACTAGCGGGTCATACAATGAGCAGTTCTTC. This encodes CASSWGTSGSYNEQFF.

This clonotype was found many times. The chain is built from TRBV25-1 and TRBJ1-4; 11 bases fit TRBD1. CDR3 length: 18 amino acids. Germline CDR1 reads MGHDK; CDR2 reads SYGVNS. The junction had 9 bases not matched to a gene; V was cut back by 3 bases and J by 3 bases. The CDR3 protein is CASSEPGTGGYANEKLFF. CDR3 coding DNA: TGTGCCAGCAGTGAGCCCGGGACAGGGGGTTATGCTAATGAAAAACTGTTTTTT. The whole variable domain, filled in from reference TRBV25-1 and TRBJ1-4, reads EADIYQTPRYLVIGTGKKITLECSQTMGHDKMYWYQQDPGMELHLIHYSYGVNSTEKGDLSSESTVSRIRTEHFPLTLESARPSHTSQYLCASSEPGTGGYANEKLFFGSGTQLSVL.

This clonotype was seen a few times. The chain couples TRBV3-1 to TRBJ2-7, with a possible D match to TRBD2 (6 bases). The CDR3 loop spans 16 amino acids. The V gene's germline CDR1 is LGHDT and CDR2 YNNKEL (reference sequence). The V gene lost 1 base and the J gene lost 4 bases, with 17 bases spanning the gap. In DNA form, the CDR3 reads TGTGCCAGCAGCCAAGGAGCGGGCCGAAAGACATACGAGCAGTACGTC. Translation gives CASSQGAGRKTYEQYV.

This clonotype occurred a few times. This chain uses TRBV11-2 with TRBJ1-6, with 7 bases matching TRBD1. V dropped 5 bases and J dropped 8; count of bases not matched to a gene: 9. The germline CDR1 and CDR2 sequences are SGHAT and FQNNGV. The CDR3 has 15 amino acids. The CDR3 is CASSTSQGRDSPLHF. As DNA, the CDR3 is TGTGCCAGCAGCACATCACAGGGGAGGGATTCACCCCTCCACTTT.

This clonotype was counted ten times or more. The CDR3 loop is CASRSGTDTQYF. CDR3 DNA: TGCGCCAGCAGGTCAGGGACAGATACGCAGTATTTT. This rearrangement joins TRBV5-1 to TRBJ2-3; TRBD1 is a possible D gene (5 bases). Germline assignment: CDR1 SGHRS and CDR2 YFSETQ. The CDR3 is 12 amino acids. V was clipped by 5 bases and J by 3 bases, with 7 bases between them.

This clonotype was seen many times. The J gene is TRBJ2-1, the V gene TRBV12-3 or TRBV12-4; TRBD2 is a possible D gene (6 bases). The CDR3 runs 14 residues. Trimming shortened V by 5 bases and J by 7 bases, and 15 bases separated the two germline ends. The CDR3 protein is CASSPTRVRNEQFF. The CDR3 region has the DNA TGTGCCAGCAGTCCGACTAGAGTTAGGAATGAGCAGTTCTTC.

The V and J genes are TRBV10-3 and TRBJ2-1, with D maybe TRBD2 (7 bases). Germline loops: CDR1 ENHRY, CDR2 SYGVKD. This CDR3 has 16 residues. V lost 0 bases to trimming and J lost 5 bases, with 14 bases between them. The CDR3 is CAISESGGAPNNEQFF. In DNA, the CDR3 is TGTGCCATCAGTGAGTCGGGGGGGGCCCCGAACAATGAGCAGTTCTTC.

Only a few counts were recorded for this clonotype. The J gene is TRBJ1-5, the V gene TRBV4-1; possible D gene TRBD1, 6 bases. Trimming removed 0 bases from V and 4 bases from J, with 19 bases in between. The germline V gene has CDR1 MGHRA and CDR2 YSYEKL. CDR3 length: 18 residues. Here the CDR3 DNA reads TGCGCCAGCAGCCAAGATAACCCGGGACATAGAATAAATCAGCCCCAGCATTTT. This codes for CASSQDNPGHRINQPQHF.

V gene TRBV27 combines with J gene TRBJ1-2, with no clear D. CDR3 length: 15 amino acids. Deletions cut 3 bases from V and 0 bases from J, with 11 bases between. Germline lookup yields CDR1 MNHEY and CDR2 SMNVEV (reference sequence). The CDR3, as DNA: TGTGCCAGCAGTTTTTCTGGGATACCTAACTATGGCTACACCTTC. Translating it yields CASSFSGIPNYGYTF.

This clonotype was observed a handful of times. The gene calls are TRBV10-3 and TRBJ2-1, with 11 bases matching TRBD2. Trimming at V came to 4 bases and at J to 0 bases, leaving 5 bases not matched to a gene. There are 17 residues in the CDR3. Germline-derived CDR1 and CDR2 are ENHRY and SYGVKD. This chain's CDR3 is CAISGSTSGSSYNEQFF. In nucleotides, the CDR3 is TGTGCCATCAGTGGCTCCACTAGCGGGAGCTCCTACAATGAGCAGTTCTTC.

The chain employs TRBV15 and TRBJ2-3; 10 bases map to TRBD1. There are 16 residues in the CDR3. The germline V gene has CDR1 LNHNV and CDR2 YYDKDF (reference sequence). V gave up 2 bases and J gave up 2 bases; unmatched junction bases: 4. The CDR3 protein is CATSRRQGANTDTQYF. CDR3 bases: TGTGCCACCAGCAGAAGACAGGGGGCGAACACAGATACGCAGTATTTT.

This sequence joins TRBV29-1 and TRBJ2-2, with D tentatively TRBD1 (5 bases). CDR1 is SQVTM, CDR2 ANQGSEA, per germline. V lost 3 bases and J lost 4, with 12 bases in between. The CDR3 spans 14 residues. The CDR3 DNA is TGCAGCGTTGATATGGGGCAGGCCACCGGGGAGCTGTTTTTT. Its translation is CSVDMGQATGELFF.

In this sample, this clonotype turned up a few times. The junction departs from germline at one end; a sequencing error may be responsible. CDR3 nucleotide sequence: TGTGCCAGCAGTTTAGGCACTCTCGTCTTC. Translation: CASSLGTLVF. The chain employs TRBV12-3 or TRBV12-4 and TRBJ2-1; D is unresolved. The CDR3 contains 10 residues.

This sequence joins TRBV29-1 and TRBJ2-3, with D perhaps matching TRBD2 (5 bases). Germline-derived CDR1 and CDR2 are SQVTM and ANQGSEA. With 8 bases removed from V and 8 bases from J, the gap between germline ends came to 14 bases. This CDR3 spans 11 amino acids. The chain's CDR3 is CSSGTPVTQYF. The DNA of the CDR3 is TGCAGCTCGGGAACACCGGTTACGCAGTATTTT.

This clonotype appeared many times. This chain joins TRBV7-3 and TRBJ1-1, with D hard to call. V was pared by 0 bases and J by 1 base, with 3 bases between. Germline CDR1 SGHTA, CDR2 FQGTGA. This CDR3 spans 13 amino acids. The CDR3 reads CASSLTSNTEAFF. Written as DNA, the CDR3 is TGTGCCAGCAGCTTAACGTCGAACACTGAAGCTTTCTTT.

This clonotype was seen at least ten times. The rearrangement uses TRBV5-1 and TRBJ1-3; 10 nucleotides match TRBD1. CDR1 and CDR2 (germline): SGHRS, YFSETQ. This CDR3 region has 15 residues. With 4 bases clipped from V and 2 bases from J, the junction kept 3 bases outside the gene matches. The CDR3 region has the DNA TGCGCCAGCAGCGCAGACAGGGGGCCTGGAAACACCATATATTTT. The encoded protein is CASSADRGPGNTIYF.

The table lists this clonotype with many counts. The CDR3 bases are TGTGCCAGCAGCCAACTCCTATCTAGCGAGACCCCCACCGATACGCAGTATTTT. Translation gives CASSQLLSSETPTDTQYF. The gene calls are TRBV4-2 and TRBJ2-3, with D possibly matching TRBD2 (6 bases). Trimming removed 2 bases at V and 6 bases at J, with 24 bases between. The CDR3 has 18 amino acids. CDR1 is LGHNA and CDR2 is YNFKEQ in the germline V gene.

The sample holds many counts of this clonotype. The V call is TRBV2, the J call TRBJ2-7, with 12 bases lining up with TRBD2. In germline, CDR1 is SNHLY, CDR2 FYNNEI. This CDR3 contains 15 residues. Germline trimming cut 1 base from V and 6 bases from J; bases unmatched to any gene: 4. The CDR3 region is CASSEGGLAGSEQYF. DNA for the CDR3: TGTGCCAGCAGTGAAGGGGGACTAGCGGGCTCCGAGCAGTACTTC.

This clonotype was recorded many times. The CDR3 sequence: CASASMLAGSGEQYF. For the CDR3, the DNA is TGTGCCAGCGCCTCCATGCTAGCGGGATCGGGTGAGCAGTACTTC. The chain couples TRBV12-3 or TRBV12-4 to TRBJ2-7; TRBD2 agrees at 9 bases. The trim removed 8 bases at V and 7 bases at J, leaving 15 bases unmatched. The CDR3 extends over 15 amino acids.

There are a few counts of this clonotype. This sequence joins TRBV12-3 or TRBV12-4 and TRBJ2-3, with 8 positions matching TRBD2. J was trimmed by 5 bases and V by 5 bases; bases with no gene match: 15. This CDR3 contains 17 residues. The CDR3 sequence: CASSPSTAAGGQDTQYF. Here the CDR3 DNA reads TGTGCCAGCAGTCCATCGACTGCGGCGGGAGGCCAAGATACGCAGTATTTT.